This T cell receptor beta chain is from a study of shared clonotypes between healthy human individuals. Study-level information: With ages of 18 to 49, the donors were a couple of women and a few men.

Researchers divided each subset's genomic DNA evenly across several immunoSEQ plates. In the authors' methods: Junction-only sequences without quality scores came from ImmunoSEQ, so filtering differed. Produced via immunoSEQ multiplex PCR; TCRdb's table is partial and in-frame only. That table is the source of V, J and clone size, and D and trimming were worked out from the DNA. In the table there are more than 900,000 clones, approximately 78% of which are singletons. Of note for this clone: Being one base from a much bigger clone, this may be a read error.

Germline V gives CDR1 SGHAT, CDR2 FQDESV (reference sequence). The CDR3 loop spans 13 amino acids. Donors, healthy HIV-negative adults, lacked recent acute infections or vaccinations. Sequenced: memory CD4+ T cells from PBMCs. Subset denoted: CD45RA-negative fraction. The TCR was taken from a young man in good health. Some clones in this sample may be carry-over from other donors' samples. The chain carries TRBV11-1 and TRBJ2-1, with D uncertain. The CDR3, as DNA: TGTGCCAGCAGTTTAGTGAGTCGGGTAGAGCAGTTCTTC. This encodes CASSLVSRVEQFF.